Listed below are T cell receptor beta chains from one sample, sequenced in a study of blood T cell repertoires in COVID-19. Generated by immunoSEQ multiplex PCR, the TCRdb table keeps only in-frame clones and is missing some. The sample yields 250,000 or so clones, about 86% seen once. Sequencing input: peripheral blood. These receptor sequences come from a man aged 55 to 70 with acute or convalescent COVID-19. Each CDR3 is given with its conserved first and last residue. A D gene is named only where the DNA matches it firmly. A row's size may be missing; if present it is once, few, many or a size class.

cdr3_aa: CASSLWGRGDYGYTF
cdr3_nt: TGTGCCAGCAGCTTATGGGGCAGGGGGGACTATGGCTACACCTTC
j_call: TRBJ1-2
v_call: TRBV7-9
d_call: TRBD1
clone_size: -

cdr3_aa: CAWNRGQSTSGSRNEQFF
cdr3_nt: TGTGCCTGGAATCGGGGACAGTCGACTAGCGGGAGTCGGAATGAGCAGTTCTTC
j_call: TRBJ2-1
v_call: TRBV30
d_call: TRBD2
clone_size: -

cdr3_aa: CATSSRANEKLFF
cdr3_nt: TGTGCCACCAGTTCGCGGGCTAATGAAAAACTGTTTTTT
j_call: TRBJ1-4
v_call: TRBV15
d_call: -
clone_size: -

cdr3_aa: CASSRGRGTEAFF
cdr3_nt: TGTGCCAGCAGCAGGGGGCGGGGCACTGAAGCTTTCTTT
j_call: TRBJ1-1
v_call: TRBV7-8
d_call: TRBD1
clone_size: -

cdr3_aa: CAISESAGANEKLFF
cdr3_nt: TGTGCCATCAGTGAGTCGGCAGGGGCTAATGAAAAACTGTTTTTT
j_call: TRBJ1-4
v_call: TRBV10-3
d_call: -
clone_size: few

cdr3_aa: CASSLRGEGANVLTF
cdr3_nt: TGTGCCAGCAGCTTACGCGGGGAAGGGGCCAACGTCCTGACTTTC
j_call: TRBJ2-6
v_call: TRBV11-1
d_call: -
clone_size: -

cdr3_aa: CASSPGTGSKLAKNIQYF
cdr3_nt: TGTGCCAGTAGTCCCGGGACAGGGAGTAAACTAGCCAAAAACATTCAGTACTTC
j_call: TRBJ2-4
v_call: TRBV19
d_call: TRBD1
clone_size: once

cdr3_aa: CSVDSGDGTDTQYF
cdr3_nt: TGCAGCGTTGATTCAGGGGACGGGACAGATACGCAGTATTTT
j_call: TRBJ2-3
v_call: TRBV29-1
d_call: -
clone_size: -

cdr3_aa: CASSARDSNSPLHF
cdr3_nt: TGTGCCAGCAGTGCTAGGGACAGTAATTCACCCCTCCACTTT
j_call: TRBJ1-6
v_call: TRBV27
d_call: TRBD1
clone_size: -

cdr3_aa: CASGLPSFGTSGNSEQYF
cdr3_nt: TGTGCTAGTGGTTTGCCGAGTTTTGGGACTAGCGGGAATAGCGAGCAGTACTTC
j_call: TRBJ2-7
v_call: TRBV12-5
d_call: TRBD2
clone_size: -

cdr3_aa: CASSQDARGPGNTIYF
cdr3_nt: TGCGCCAGCAGCCAAGATGCCAGGGGGCCGGGAAACACCATATATTTT
j_call: TRBJ1-3
v_call: TRBV4-1
d_call: TRBD1
clone_size: -

cdr3_aa: CASSPPVGGRLPGELFF
cdr3_nt: TGTGCCAGCAGCCCCCCGGTCGGAGGGAGGCTTCCCGGGGAGCTGTTTTTT
j_call: TRBJ2-2
v_call: TRBV11-2
d_call: -
clone_size: -

cdr3_aa: CASSGYPQGGIQPQHF
cdr3_nt: TGTGCCAGCAGTGGGTATCCCCAGGGAGGAATTCAGCCCCAGCATTTT
j_call: TRBJ1-5
v_call: TRBV6-1
d_call: -
clone_size: -

cdr3_aa: CASSPPLGGNTEAFF
cdr3_nt: TGTGCCAGCAGTCCCCCCCTCGGGGGGAACACTGAAGCTTTCTTT
j_call: TRBJ1-1
v_call: TRBV28
d_call: -
clone_size: -

cdr3_aa: CASSPITRTGNYRYTF
cdr3_nt: TGTGCCAGCAGCCCGATTACTAGGACAGGGAATTATCGCTACACCTTC
j_call: TRBJ1-2
v_call: TRBV3-1/TRBV3-2
d_call: TRBD1
clone_size: -

cdr3_aa: CASSYLTGSGGYTF
cdr3_nt: TGTGCCAGCAGTTACCTCACAGGGAGTGGTGGCTACACCTTC
j_call: TRBJ1-2
v_call: TRBV6-5
d_call: -
clone_size: -

cdr3_aa: CASKLDSYNSPLHF
cdr3_nt: TGTGCCAGCAAGTTGGACAGCTATAATTCACCCCTCCACTTT
j_call: TRBJ1-6
v_call: TRBV2
d_call: -
clone_size: -

cdr3_aa: CASSRGHLEQYF
cdr3_nt: TGCGCCAGCAGCCGGGGCCATCTCGAGCAGTACTTC
j_call: TRBJ2-7
v_call: TRBV4-3
d_call: -
clone_size: -

cdr3_aa: CASSRQGGTDTQYF
cdr3_nt: TGTGCCAGCAGCCGTCAGGGTGGCACAGATACGCAGTATTTT
j_call: TRBJ2-3
v_call: TRBV3-1/TRBV3-2
d_call: -
clone_size: -

cdr3_aa: CASTIHDYGYTF
cdr3_nt: TGTGCCAGTACCATACACGATTATGGCTACACCTTC
j_call: TRBJ1-2
v_call: TRBV19
d_call: -
clone_size: -

cdr3_aa: CASSLLAGEETQYF
cdr3_nt: TGTGCCAGCAGCCTGCTAGCGGGCGAAGAGACCCAGTACTTC
j_call: TRBJ2-5
v_call: TRBV7-2
d_call: TRBD2
clone_size: -

cdr3_aa: CAWSVRVVQQYF
cdr3_nt: TGTGCCTGGAGTGTACGGGTAGTGCAGCAGTACTTC
j_call: TRBJ2-7
v_call: TRBV30
d_call: -
clone_size: -

cdr3_aa: CASSLIPEVETQYF
cdr3_nt: TGTGCCAGCAGCTTAATCCCTGAGGTGGAGACCCAGTACTTC
j_call: TRBJ2-5
v_call: TRBV7-2
d_call: -
clone_size: -

cdr3_aa: CASSLPGGTIYF
cdr3_nt: TGTGCCAGCAGCTTGCCAGGGGGCACCATATATTTT
j_call: TRBJ1-3
v_call: TRBV7-9
d_call: TRBD1
clone_size: -

cdr3_aa: CASSVDVAGGDTQYF
cdr3_nt: TGTGCCAGCAGCGTAGATGTAGCGGGAGGGGATACGCAGTATTTT
j_call: TRBJ2-3
v_call: TRBV9
d_call: TRBD2
clone_size: -

cdr3_aa: CASSRTGDYGYTF
cdr3_nt: TGTGCCAGCAGTCGGACAGGGGACTATGGCTACACCTTC
j_call: TRBJ1-2
v_call: TRBV6-2/TRBV6-3
d_call: TRBD1
clone_size: -

cdr3_aa: CASSLEGRGREYF
cdr3_nt: TGCGCCAGCAGCTTGGAAGGCAGGGGGCGAGAGTACTTC
j_call: TRBJ2-7
v_call: TRBV5-1
d_call: TRBD1
clone_size: -

cdr3_aa: CASSLDLRGQETQYF
cdr3_nt: TGTGCCAGCAGCTTAGATCTAAGGGGACAAGAGACCCAGTACTTC
j_call: TRBJ2-5
v_call: TRBV11-2
d_call: -
clone_size: -

cdr3_aa: CSVVGGRGGETQYF
cdr3_nt: TGCAGCGTTGTCGGCGGGAGGGGTGGAGAGACCCAGTACTTC
j_call: TRBJ2-5
v_call: TRBV29-1
d_call: TRBD2
clone_size: -

cdr3_aa: CASSSLADRAFVSPLHF
cdr3_nt: TGTGCCAGCAGTTCCCTAGCGGACAGGGCGTTTGTCTCACCCCTCCACTTT
j_call: TRBJ1-6
v_call: TRBV27
d_call: TRBD1
clone_size: -

cdr3_aa: CASTAGGREEKLFF
cdr3_nt: TGTGCCAGCACGGCGGGGGGGCGGGAGGAAAAACTGTTTTTT
j_call: TRBJ1-4
v_call: TRBV6-5
d_call: -
clone_size: -

cdr3_aa: CASSPQGAGYEQYF
cdr3_nt: TGTGCCAGCAGCCCCCAGGGGGCGGGGTACGAGCAGTACTTC
j_call: TRBJ2-7
v_call: TRBV7-2
d_call: TRBD1
clone_size: -

cdr3_aa: CASSRKTGTGISPLHF
cdr3_nt: TGTGCCAGCAGCCGCAAAACCGGGACAGGGATTTCACCCCTCCACTTT
j_call: TRBJ1-6
v_call: TRBV14
d_call: TRBD1
clone_size: -

cdr3_aa: CASSHRTSGRATIYEQYF
cdr3_nt: TGCGCCAGCAGCCACAGGACTAGCGGGAGGGCTACGATCTACGAGCAGTACTTC
j_call: TRBJ2-7
v_call: TRBV4-3
d_call: TRBD2
clone_size: -

cdr3_aa: CASSFSSEQYF
cdr3_nt: TGTGCCAGCAGTTTCAGTTCCGAGCAGTACTTC
j_call: TRBJ2-7
v_call: TRBV2
d_call: -
clone_size: -

cdr3_aa: CASSSKETQYF
cdr3_nt: TGTGCCAGCAGTTCCAAAGAGACCCAGTACTTC
j_call: TRBJ2-5
v_call: TRBV27
d_call: -
clone_size: -

cdr3_aa: CASSEGAGGTDTQYF
cdr3_nt: TGTGCCAGCAGTGAAGGAGCGGGGGGCACAGATACGCAGTATTTT
j_call: TRBJ2-3
v_call: TRBV6-1
d_call: TRBD2
clone_size: once

cdr3_aa: CASSKRGGADTQYF
cdr3_nt: TGTGCCAGCAGCAAGAGGGGAGGGGCAGATACGCAGTATTTT
j_call: TRBJ2-3
v_call: TRBV11-3
d_call: TRBD2
clone_size: -